This T cell receptor (beta chain) was recorded in a study of cytomegalovirus exposure and HLA in healthy donors. Across the study: A prior analysis found fewer than 120 million unique TCR beta sequences from around 180 million T cells. Study-wide points: An analysis that came later showed most CMV-associated TCR beta chains appearing HLA-restricted.

Germline V CDR1 and CDR2: MNHEY, SMNVEV (reference sequence). J lost 8 bases, V lost 8 bases, and 8 bases had no gene match. This CDR3 is built from 15 residues. To note about this clone: As yet, its antigen is unknown.

Primers included in the PCR were 60 Vbeta and 13 Jbeta primers. This table comes from immunoSEQ multiplex PCR, and its TCRdb copy is limited to in-frame clones, with some not included. The table lists 95,000 to 150,000 clones, under 80% of them singletons. The sample was PBMCs. The rearrangement links TRBV27 to TRBJ1-6; TRBD1 aligns across 11 bases. The receptor was derived from a woman aged 55-69 years in good health and CMV-seropositive. The CDR3: CASSWGDRGDSPLHF. CDR3 nucleotides: TGTGCCAGCTCATGGGGGGACAGGGGGGATTCACCCCTCCACTTT.